This TCR beta chain was found in a study of shared clonotypes between healthy human individuals. Genomic DNA (from each subset) was split evenly across several immunoSEQ plates. Profiling relied on immunoSEQ multiplex PCR, and the TCRdb table lists in-frame clones only, not all of them. The table shows around 2.5 million clones, with approximately 93% occurring only once. In regard to this clone: What it binds is unknown.

Notes on the study in general: Clonotypes shared by all four donors outscored non-shared clonotypes in generation probability. Naive subsets generally had larger estimated richness than memory subsets. Clonotypes that were shared across a handful of donors made up 4.5% to 5% of naive CD4 clonotypes.

Sequenced sample: naive CD4+ T cells from PBMCs. Subset in this sample: CD45RA+ positively selected. The source of this sequence is a man in his late teens or twenties in good health. Some clones in this sample may be carry-over from other donors' samples.

The CDR3 nucleotides read TGTGCCAGCAGCAGGGACTATAATTCACCCCTCCACTTT. Encoded protein: CASSRDYNSPLHF. This rearrangement joins TRBV6-1 to TRBJ1-6; perhaps TRBD1 as D (5 bases). Trimming cost V 6 bases and J 3 bases, with 6 bases left between them. Germline assignment: CDR1 MNHNS and CDR2 SASEGT. CDR3 length equals 13 residues.